This is a list of T cell receptor beta chains from one sample in a study of control samples from healthy donors and cancer patients. The assay was immunoSEQ multiplex PCR, and TCRdb's table has in-frame clones only and misses some. The data contain fewer than 120,000 clones, around nine tenths of them singletons. The source material was PBMCs. The origin of the receptors is a woman aged 55 to 70 with lung cancer. Both conserved end residues are part of each CDR3. Each record gives: J gene, D gene, clone size, V gene, CDR3 protein, CDR3 DNA. The D gene is left open where the match is weak. Not all rows give a size; the values are once, few, many and, for expanded clones, a class.

j_gene: TRBJ2-5; d_gene: -; abundance: -; v_gene: TRBV5-1; CDR3aa: CASSLLVQGGRETQYF; CDR3nt: TGCGCCAGCAGCTTGTTGGTACAGGGAGGTCGAGAGACCCAGTACTTC
j_gene: TRBJ1-3; d_gene: -; abundance: once; v_gene: TRBV7-2; CDR3aa: CASSLAGTGNTIYF; CDR3nt: TGTGCCAGCAGCTTAGCAGGGACTGGAAACACCATATATTTT
j_gene: TRBJ1-1; d_gene: -; abundance: -; v_gene: TRBV30; CDR3aa: CAWSVQGNTEAFF; CDR3nt: TGTGCCTGGAGTGTACAAGGGAACACTGAAGCTTTCTTT
j_gene: TRBJ2-1; d_gene: -; abundance: -; v_gene: TRBV11-3; CDR3aa: CASSFHNEQFF; CDR3nt: TGTGCCAGCAGCTTCCACAATGAGCAGTTCTTC
j_gene: TRBJ2-7; d_gene: TRBD1; abundance: -; v_gene: TRBV10-3; CDR3aa: CAISGTGTSPYEQYF; CDR3nt: TGTGCCATCAGTGGGACAGGGACATCCCCTTACGAGCAGTACTTC
j_gene: TRBJ1-1; d_gene: -; abundance: -; v_gene: TRBV3-1/TRBV3-2; CDR3aa: CASSLSDYTEAFF; CDR3nt: TGTGCCAGCAGCCTCAGTGATTACACTGAAGCTTTCTTT
j_gene: TRBJ1-6; d_gene: TRBD1; abundance: -; v_gene: TRBV19; CDR3aa: CASTLNRGRGSPLHF; CDR3nt: TGTGCCAGTACCCTTAACAGGGGGCGCGGGTCACCCCTCCACTTT
j_gene: TRBJ2-5; d_gene: -; abundance: few; v_gene: TRBV6-2/TRBV6-3; CDR3aa: CASSLLIELWIRAEQQETQYF; CDR3nt: TGTGCCAGCAGTTTACTCATCGAGCTCTGGATAAGAGCGGAACAACAAGAGACCCAGTACTTC
j_gene: TRBJ2-7; d_gene: TRBD1; abundance: -; v_gene: TRBV7-8; CDR3aa: CASSLTGGLSYEQYF; CDR3nt: TGTGCCAGCAGCTTAACAGGGGGGCTCTCCTACGAGCAGTACTTC
j_gene: TRBJ1-2; d_gene: -; abundance: -; v_gene: TRBV15; CDR3aa: CATSRDQDHSVF; CDR3nt: TGTGCCACCAGCAGAGATCAGGATCACAGTGTCTTC
j_gene: TRBJ1-2; d_gene: -; abundance: -; v_gene: TRBV6-1; CDR3aa: CASSEVGGGTF; CDR3nt: -
j_gene: TRBJ2-7; d_gene: -; abundance: -; v_gene: TRBV2; CDR3aa: CASIIMGIEQYF; CDR3nt: TGTGCCAGCATTATAATGGGGATCGAGCAGTACTTC
j_gene: TRBJ1-1; d_gene: TRBD1; abundance: -; v_gene: TRBV5-1; CDR3aa: CASSLTGTGVTEAFF; CDR3nt: TGCGCCAGCAGCTTGACCGGGACAGGGGTCACTGAAGCTTTCTTT
j_gene: TRBJ1-3; d_gene: -; abundance: -; v_gene: TRBV30; CDR3aa: CALLSSGNTIYF; CDR3nt: TGTGCCCTACTGAGCTCTGGAAACACCATATATTTT
j_gene: TRBJ1-3; d_gene: -; abundance: -; v_gene: TRBV7-8; CDR3aa: CASSLSTGAVGNTIYF; CDR3nt: TGTGCCAGCAGCTTATCTACGGGCGCGGTCGGAAACACCATATATTTT
j_gene: TRBJ1-2; d_gene: -; abundance: -; v_gene: TRBV19; CDR3aa: CASTAWQNYGYTF; CDR3nt: TGTGCCAGTACCGCGTGGCAAAACTATGGCTACACCTTC
j_gene: TRBJ2-5; d_gene: -; abundance: -; v_gene: TRBV5-1; CDR3aa: CASTRRGTYQETQYF; CDR3nt: TGCGCCAGCACCCGACGAGGGACGTACCAAGAGACCCAGTACTTC
j_gene: TRBJ2-2; d_gene: TRBD1; abundance: once; v_gene: TRBV24-1; CDR3aa: CATSDSGGFLSGELFF; CDR3nt: TGTGCCACCAGTGATTCAGGGGGCTTCCTGTCCGGGGAGCTGTTTTTT
j_gene: TRBJ2-1; d_gene: -; abundance: -; v_gene: TRBV6-1; CDR3aa: CASSEGLTTYNEQFF; CDR3nt: TGTGCCAGCAGTGAAGGCCTCACTACCTACAATGAGCAGTTCTTC
j_gene: TRBJ1-1; d_gene: -; abundance: -; v_gene: TRBV19; CDR3aa: CASSAIQGSTEAFF; CDR3nt: TGTGCCAGTAGCGCCATCCAGGGTTCCACTGAAGCTTTCTTT
j_gene: TRBJ2-7; d_gene: TRBD1; abundance: -; v_gene: TRBV12-5; CDR3aa: CASGLYGGQGGYEQYF; CDR3nt: TGTGCTAGTGGTTTGTACGGTGGACAGGGCGGGTACGAGCAGTACTTC
j_gene: TRBJ2-5; d_gene: -; abundance: -; v_gene: TRBV5-1; CDR3aa: CASSRLDKETQYF; CDR3nt: TGCGCCAGTTCTCGGCTAGACAAAGAGACCCAGTACTTC
j_gene: TRBJ2-7; d_gene: TRBD2; abundance: -; v_gene: TRBV10-2; CDR3aa: CASGGLAGGGEFYEQYF; CDR3nt: TGCGCCAGCGGGGGACTAGCGGGGGGCGGAGAATTCTACGAGCAGTACTTC
j_gene: TRBJ2-7; d_gene: -; abundance: -; v_gene: TRBV6-5; CDR3aa: CASRQPAELREQYF; CDR3nt: TGTGCCAGCAGACAGCCGGCAGAACTACGAGAGCAGTACTTC
j_gene: TRBJ1-1; d_gene: -; abundance: -; v_gene: TRBV12-3/TRBV12-4; CDR3aa: CASSPRGRTEAFF; CDR3nt: TGTGCCAGCAGTCCCAGGGGCCGGACTGAAGCTTTCTTT
j_gene: TRBJ2-3; d_gene: -; abundance: -; v_gene: TRBV6-1; CDR3aa: CASSDSSYTDTQYF; CDR3nt: TGTGCCAGCAGTGACAGTTCATACACAGATACGCAGTATTTT